Listed here are 4 T cell receptor beta chains from one sample, sequenced in a study of T-cell reconstitution after alpha-beta-depleted transplantation in children. Unique molecular identifiers were built into the TCRbeta library. One entry per CDR3 protein, called by TCRdb with MiXCR from the PCR reads. This sample carries hundreds of thousands of distinct CDR3 sequences, roughly 16% of them seen once, and the ten largest clones take roughly 5%. Sequenced material: PBMCs, mostly from graft donor cells, taken 360 days after TCRalphabeta/CD19-depleted stem cell transplant. These receptors were obtained from a male patient under 18 who had a stem cell transplant for acute lymphoblastic leukemia, so the T cells may come from the graft donor.

This clonotype occurred a few times. The DNA of the CDR3 is TGTGCCAGCAGCTTCGGGACTACCAATGAGCAGTTCTTC. It codes for CASSFGTTNEQFF. The J gene is TRBJ2-1, the V gene TRBV11-2; 7 bases are shared with TRBD2. V gave up 3 bases and J gave up 6 bases; unmatched junction bases: 2. CDR3 length: 13 residues. Germline CDR1 SGHAT, CDR2 FQNNGV.

This clonotype has a handful of counts. The chain recombines TRBV15 with TRBJ2-5, with D perhaps TRBD1 or TRBD2 (5 bases each). The length of the CDR3 is 14 residues. Germline CDR1 reads LNHNV; CDR2 reads YYDKDF (reference sequence). Trimming stripped 3 bases from V and 4 bases from J, with 12 bases between. The CDR3 spells CATSRRGFGETQYF. The DNA of the CDR3 is TGTGCCACCAGCAGGAGGGGTTTTGGAGAGACCCAGTACTTC.

The V gene is TRBV6-2 or TRBV6-3, the J gene TRBJ2-7, with 10 bases matching TRBD2. The germline gives CDR1 MNHEY, CDR2 SVGEGT. The CDR3 length is 16 residues. The J segment lost 7 bases and the V segment lost 4 bases, leaving 13 bases of the junction unmatched. This CDR3 reads CASSSTSGTGGSEQYF. The CDR3 nucleotides are TGTGCCAGCAGTTCCACTAGCGGGACGGGGGGTTCGGAGCAGTACTTC.

At least ten counts were recorded for this clonotype. This chain connects TRBV21-1 to TRBJ2-7; the tabulated D call, TRBD2, remains unverified against the DNA. TRBV21-1 is deemed a pseudogene. This CDR3 has 16 residues. The CDR3 DNA sequence: TGTGCCAGCAGCAAAAGAAGGACTAGCGGGAGCGACGAGCAGTACTTC. Its translation: CASSKRRTSGSDEQYF.